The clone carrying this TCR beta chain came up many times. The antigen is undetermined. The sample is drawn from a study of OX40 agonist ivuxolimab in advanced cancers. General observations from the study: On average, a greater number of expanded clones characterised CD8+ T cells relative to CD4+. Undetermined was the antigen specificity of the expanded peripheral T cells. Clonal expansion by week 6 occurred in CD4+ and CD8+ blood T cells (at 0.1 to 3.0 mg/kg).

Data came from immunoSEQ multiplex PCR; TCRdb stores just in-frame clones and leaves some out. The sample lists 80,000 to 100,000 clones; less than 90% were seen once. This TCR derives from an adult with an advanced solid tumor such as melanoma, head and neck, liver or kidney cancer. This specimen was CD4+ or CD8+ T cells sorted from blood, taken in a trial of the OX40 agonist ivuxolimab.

CDR3 coding DNA: TGTGCCAGCAGCGTAGACGGTTCACCCCTCCACTTT. It codes for CASSVDGSPLHF. The gene calls are TRBV9 and TRBJ1-6; D call uncertain. This CDR3 comprises 12 residues. V lost 0 bases, J lost 9 bases, and 4 bases lay in between. Germline loops: CDR1 SGDLS, CDR2 YYNGEE.